The 3 T cell receptor beta chains below come from one sample, sequenced in a study of regulatory T cells in long-lasting Graves disease. Construction of the TCR beta libraries employed iRepertoire HTBI primers in conjunction with Arm-PCR of CDR3 regions. TCRdb passed the multiplex PCR reads through MiXCR, listing each CDR3 protein once. The repertoire holds about 400,000 distinct CDR3 sequences, 16% seen once, with around 20% in the top ten. Time point: newly diagnosed GD, antithyroid drugs for less than 3 months. Extracted RNA from PBMCs served as the source of the TCR library. These data also formed part of another study, on T cells in Graves' hyperthyroidism and ophthalmopathy.

The source was peripheral blood mononuclear cells (PBMCs), collected at new diagnosis, from a patient treated with antithyroid drugs. The receptor source for this set is a woman aged 18 to 35 with Graves disease.

This clonotype has more than one count but fewer than ten. The chain recombines TRBV27 with TRBJ1-6, with D uncertain. V was shortened by 7 bases and J by 7 bases, with 8 bases between the two germline ends. Germline-derived CDR1 and CDR2 are MNHEY and SMNVEV (reference sequence). The CDR3 is made up of 12 amino acids. CDR3 DNA: TGTGCCAGCAAGGAGGGAAATTCACCCCTCCACTTT. It specifies CASKEGNSPLHF.

This clonotype was seen ten or more times. The chain links TRBV11-2 to TRBJ2-1; TRBD2 matches at 8 bases. Unmatched junction bases numbered 7, after V lost 1 base and J lost 8 bases. Per germline, CDR1 SGHAT and CDR2 FQNNGV. CDR3 length equals 15 residues. The CDR3 region has the DNA TGTGCCAGCAGCTTAGCGGGAGGGTCATTCGATGAGCAGTTCTTC. Translation gives CASSLAGGSFDEQFF.

Details on this clonotype: With a far larger clone one base away, a read error is the likely cause. The rearrangement links TRBV27 to TRBJ2-1; no firm D call. The tail of the sequence fits TRBJ2-5 better, so the J call may be wrong. The CDR3 consists of 14 residues. Per the germline V gene, CDR1 is MNHEY and CDR2 is SMNVEV (reference sequence). Here the CDR3 reads CASSPLSDQETQYF. Written as DNA, the CDR3 is TGTGCCAGCAGCCCCCTCAGCGACCAAGAGACCCAGTACTTC.